The source of this TCR beta chain is a study of CD8 T cells in ankylosing spondylitis. The germline V gene encodes CDR1 MGHRA and CDR2 YSYEKL. V lost 4 bases and J lost 7; bases outside the gene matches: 17. There are 17 residues in the CDR3. TCRdb itself ran the 5' RACE reads through MiXCR, one entry per CDR3 protein. The repertoire consists of around 230,000 distinct CDR3 sequences, with roughly 8.2% occurring once and the leading ten covering more than 4.5%. This clonotype appeared many times. Sequenced sample: blood, either unsorted or a sorted T cell fraction (not recorded which). The clonotype comes from a female donor with ankylosing spondylitis or in good health (not recorded which). J is TRBJ2-7 and V is TRBV4-1; TRBD2 matches at 9 bases. CDR3 loop: CASSPNRAGTSFREQYF. The DNA of the CDR3 is TGCGCCAGCAGCCCCAACCGCGCCGGGACTAGCTTTCGGGAGCAGTACTTC.